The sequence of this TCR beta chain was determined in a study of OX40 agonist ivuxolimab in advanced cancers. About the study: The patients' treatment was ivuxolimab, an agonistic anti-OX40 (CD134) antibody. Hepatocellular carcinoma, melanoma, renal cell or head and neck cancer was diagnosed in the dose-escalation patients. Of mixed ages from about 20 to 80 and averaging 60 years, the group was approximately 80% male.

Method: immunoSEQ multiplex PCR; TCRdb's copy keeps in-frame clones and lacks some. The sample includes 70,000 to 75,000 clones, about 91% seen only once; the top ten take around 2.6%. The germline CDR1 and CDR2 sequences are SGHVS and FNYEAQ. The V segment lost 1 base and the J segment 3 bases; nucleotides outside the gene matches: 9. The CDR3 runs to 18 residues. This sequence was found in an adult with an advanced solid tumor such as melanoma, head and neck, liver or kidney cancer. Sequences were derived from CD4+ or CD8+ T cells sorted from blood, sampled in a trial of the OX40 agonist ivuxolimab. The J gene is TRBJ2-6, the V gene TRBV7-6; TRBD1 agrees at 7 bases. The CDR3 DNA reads TGTGCCAGCAGCTTAGAGATAGAGGGGGCTAGTGGGGCCAACGTCCTGACTTTC. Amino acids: CASSLEIEGASGANVLTF.